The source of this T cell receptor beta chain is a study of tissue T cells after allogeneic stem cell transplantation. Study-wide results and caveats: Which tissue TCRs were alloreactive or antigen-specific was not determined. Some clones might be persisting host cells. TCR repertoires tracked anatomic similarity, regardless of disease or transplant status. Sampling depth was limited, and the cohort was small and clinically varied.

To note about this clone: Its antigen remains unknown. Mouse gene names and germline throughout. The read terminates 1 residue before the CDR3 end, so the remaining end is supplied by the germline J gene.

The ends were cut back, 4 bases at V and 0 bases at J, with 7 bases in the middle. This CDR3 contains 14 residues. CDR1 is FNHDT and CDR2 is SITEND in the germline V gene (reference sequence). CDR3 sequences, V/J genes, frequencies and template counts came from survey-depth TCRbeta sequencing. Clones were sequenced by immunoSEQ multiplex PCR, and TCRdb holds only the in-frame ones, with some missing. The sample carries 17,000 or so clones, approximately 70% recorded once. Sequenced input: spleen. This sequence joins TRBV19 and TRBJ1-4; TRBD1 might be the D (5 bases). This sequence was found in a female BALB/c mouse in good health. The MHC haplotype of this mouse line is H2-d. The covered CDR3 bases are TGTGCCAGCAGTCGACAGCTTTCCAACGAAAGATTATTT. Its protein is CASSRQLSNERLF. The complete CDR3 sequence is CASSRQLSNERLFF.